One sample yielded the 20 T cell receptor beta chains listed below, sequenced in a study of T-cell memory formation after mild COVID-19. TCRdb reprocessed the 5' RACE reads via MiXCR and lists one record per CDR3 protein. Of 350,000 or so distinct CDR3 sequences listed, 10% to 15% are singletons. The specimen was PBMCs or a T cell subset sorted from them (not recorded which). The receptors come from a man aged 18 to 29 who had mild COVID-19 (a few samples of this study predate the infection). Cell type and time point are not known.

Only a few counts were recorded for this clonotype. The rearrangement uses TRBV7-6 and TRBJ1-2; D is perhaps TRBD1 (6 bases). V dropped 0 bases and J dropped 5 bases, with 13 bases sitting between them. This CDR3 comprises 15 residues. CDR1 and CDR2 (germline): SGHVS, FNYEAQ. The CDR3 nucleotides read TGTGCCAGCAGCTTAGCTGCGGGGGCAGGGTATGGCTACACCTTC. Its protein product is CASSLAAGAGYGYTF.

The chain joins TRBV6-2 or TRBV6-3 to TRBJ2-5; a weak D match, TRBD1 (6 bases). V was cut by 2 bases and J by 5 bases, with 12 bases left in between. The CDR3 is 14 residues long. Germline CDR1 is MNHEY and CDR2 is SVGEGT. The CDR3 is CASSYGGVWETQYF. For the CDR3, the DNA is TGTGCCAGCAGTTACGGGGGCGTATGGGAGACCCAGTACTTC.

The V gene is TRBV7-2, the J gene TRBJ2-2; no reliable D call. Deletions cut 5 bases from V and 1 base from J, with 11 bases between. Germline loops: CDR1 SGHTA, CDR2 FQGNSA. The CDR3 runs 15 residues. The CDR3, as DNA: TGTGCCAGCAGCCAATCGGGCAGGAACACCGGGGAGCTGTTTTTT. Its translation: CASSQSGRNTGELFF.

This clonotype has just a few counts. The J gene is TRBJ2-7, the V gene TRBV10-1; the D is unclear. The germline V gene has CDR1 WNHNN and CDR2 SYGVQD (reference sequence). This CDR3 region has 13 residues. V lost 2 bases and J 2 bases, leaving 7 bases between the germline ends. Here the CDR3 DNA reads TGCGCCAGCAGTGAGCAGTCTACCTACGAGCAGTACTTC. Its translation: CASSEQSTYEQYF.

Only a few counts were recorded for this clonotype. The chain uses TRBV6-5 and TRBJ1-6; 7 bases align to TRBD1. V lost 6 bases and J lost 7; bases outside the gene matches: 12. The germline CDR1 and CDR2 sequences are MNHEY and SVGAGI. CDR3 size: 16 residues. CDR3 region: CASRPSYRGANSPLHF. CDR3 bases: TGTGCCAGCAGGCCCTCCTACAGGGGAGCGAATTCACCCCTCCACTTT.

Only a few counts were recorded for this clonotype. V usage is TRBV7-3 and J usage is TRBJ2-3; no definite D call. CDR3 length equals 13 residues. Germline CDR1 is SGHTA and CDR2 is FQGTGA. With 1 base removed from V and 5 bases from J, the gap between germline ends came to 7 bases. The CDR3 DNA is TGTGCCAGCAGCTTAAAAGGTGGAGATACGCAGTATTTT. This codes for CASSLKGGDTQYF.

The chain links TRBV5-1 to TRBJ2-3; 14 bases align to TRBD2. Germline CDR1 SGHRS, CDR2 YFSETQ. After removal of 0 bases from V and 5 bases from J, the junction contained 8 bases not matched to a gene. The CDR3 consists of 18 residues. The CDR3 sequence: CASSLARLAGGQLDTQYF. CDR3 sequence (DNA): TGCGCCAGCAGCTTGGCCCGACTAGCGGGGGGGCAATTAGATACGCAGTATTTT.

This clonotype turned up a few times. The chain combines TRBV27 with TRBJ1-2; no clear D. From germline, CDR1 is MNHEY and CDR2 SMNVEV (reference sequence). This CDR3 is built from 11 residues. Trimming shortened V by 6 bases and J by 8 bases, and 10 bases separated the two germline ends. CDR3 sequence reads: CASRGPGGYTF. The DNA for the CDR3 is TGTGCCAGCAGGGGTCCAGGCGGCTACACCTTC.

The chain links TRBV25-1 to TRBJ2-1; 8 bases are shared with TRBD2. Germline V gives CDR1 MGHDK, CDR2 SYGVNS. The CDR3 loop spans 15 amino acids. V lost 4 bases and J lost 7; bases outside the gene matches: 9. The CDR3 nucleotides read TGTGCCAGCAGTGGGCGCGGGGGGTCATTTAATGAGCAGTTCTTC. The encoded protein is CASSGRGGSFNEQFF. The variable domain in full, completed from reference TRBV25-1 and TRBJ2-1, reads EADIYQTPRYLVIGTGKKITLECSQTMGHDKMYWYQQDPGMELHLIHYSYGVNSTEKGDLSSESTVSRIRTEHFPLTLESARPSHTSQYLCASSGRGGSFNEQFFGPGTRLTVL.

In its sample, this clonotype was seen a few times. The gene calls are TRBV6-5 and TRBJ2-7; no definite D call. Germline-derived CDR1 and CDR2 are MNHEY and SVGAGI. V lost 6 bases and J lost 4, with 13 bases in between. This CDR3 is built from 13 residues. The CDR3, as DNA: TGTGCCAGCAGCCGATCCAACCAGTACGAGCAGTACTTC. This encodes CASSRSNQYEQYF.

The rearrangement links TRBV11-3 to TRBJ1-1; 8 positions match TRBD1. Germline-derived CDR1 and CDR2 are SGHNT and YENEEA. This CDR3 spans 13 amino acids. J lost 5 bases, V lost 5 bases, and 4 bases had no gene match. The CDR3 region has the DNA TGTGCCAGCAGCCAGGGGGCGCGGACTGAAGCTTTCTTT. Encoded protein: CASSQGARTEAFF.

The chain recombines TRBV12-3 or TRBV12-4 with TRBJ2-3, with D perhaps TRBD2 (5 bases). The V and J ends lost 2 bases and 0 bases respectively, with 9 bases between them. The CDR3 totals 15 residues. In DNA, the CDR3 is TGTGCCAGCAGTTTACGGGGAACTAGCACAGATACGCAGTATTTT. Protein product: CASSLRGTSTDTQYF.

The chain joins TRBV7-8 to TRBJ2-6; D ambiguous. Germline V lookup: CDR1 SGHVS, CDR2 FQNEAQ. The ends were cut back, 5 bases at V and 0 bases at J, with 8 bases in the middle. This CDR3 has 15 amino acids. The CDR3 is CASSLVISGANVLTF. DNA for the CDR3: TGTGCCAGCAGCCTCGTCATCTCTGGGGCCAACGTCCTGACTTTC.

The rearrangement links TRBV9 to TRBJ1-2; 12 bases are a match to TRBD1. This CDR3 comprises 14 residues. Germline loops: CDR1 SGDLS, CDR2 YYNGEE. V trimming: 4 bases; J trimming: 7 bases; junction bases outside the gene matches: 5. For the CDR3, the DNA is TGTGCCAGCAGCTACGGGACAGGGGGCACTGGCTACACCTTC. This codes for CASSYGTGGTGYTF.

This clonotype was picked up many times. This sequence joins TRBV12-3 or TRBV12-4 and TRBJ1-3; TRBD1 agrees at 7 bases. J gave up 5 bases and V 7 bases, and 8 bases lay outside the gene matches. The CDR3 contains 14 residues. The CDR3 bases are TGTGCCAGCATCCGGACAGGACAAAGAAACACCATATATTTT. Translated: CASIRTGQRNTIYF.

Regarding this clonotype: A clone one base away is much larger, so this may be a read error. The rearrangement links TRBV5-1 to TRBJ2-2; D uncertain. V gave up 6 bases and J gave up 6 bases, with 12 bases separating them. The CDR3 runs 13 residues. Germline V lookup: CDR1 SGHRS, CDR2 YFSETQ. As DNA, the CDR3 is TGCGCCAGCAAGAAGGGATCCCCCGGGGAGCTGTTTTTT. It encodes CASKKGSPGELFF.

In this sample, this clonotype turned up a few times. The chain joins TRBV21-1 to TRBJ2-1. TRBV21-1 is classified as a pseudogene. This CDR3 is 13 amino acids long. This chain's CDR3 is CASSKPVNNEQFF. CDR3 sequence (DNA): TGTGCCAGCAGCAAACCCGTAAACAATGAGCAGTTCTTC.

This clonotype was detected a few times. The gene calls are TRBV7-9 and TRBJ1-6, with D tentatively TRBD1 (6 bases). Per the germline V gene, CDR1 is SEHNR and CDR2 is FQNEAQ (reference sequence). The CDR3 length is 16 residues. Trimming left V 6 bases short and J 4 bases short, with 16 bases between. Here the CDR3 DNA reads TGTGCCAGCAGTCCGACTCAGGGGTTATATAATTCACCCCTCCACTTT. It translates to CASSPTQGLYNSPLHF. The variable domain in full, with the rest retrieved from reference TRBV7-9 and TRBJ1-6, is DTGVSQNPRHKITKRGQNVTFRCDPISEHNRLYWYRQTLGQGPEFLTYFQNEAQLEKSRLLSDRFSAERPKGSFSTLEIQRTEQGDSAMYLCASSPTQGLYNSPLHFGNGTRLTVT.

The chain couples TRBV20-1 to TRBJ2-5; D unclear. The V gene lost 3 bases and the J gene lost 1 base, with 15 bases spanning the gap. The CDR3 spans 15 residues. Germline lookup yields CDR1 DFQATT and CDR2 SNEGSKA (reference sequence). The CDR3 bases are TGCAGTGCTAGCCCAGCGCCGGGCACCCAAGAGACCCAGTACTTC. This translates into CSASPAPGTQETQYF.

Only a few counts were recorded for this clonotype. V and J are TRBV6-2 or TRBV6-3 and TRBJ2-2, with 10 bases identical to TRBD2. The trim removed 4 bases at V and 4 bases at J, leaving 6 bases unmatched. The CDR3 consists of 16 residues. Germline-derived CDR1 and CDR2 are MNHEY and SVGEGT. The CDR3 DNA reads as TGTGCCAGCAGTTCCCTAGCGGGGGACCCCACCGGGGAGCTGTTTTTT. It translates to CASSSLAGDPTGELFF.